In this sample, the clone carrying this T cell receptor (beta chain) turned up a few times. Its matching antigen is unknown. This specimen comes from a study of response to subunit inactivated influenza vaccine. Findings and caveats of the study: Authors proposed each seasonal influenza vaccination draws in few new T cells.

This CDR3 contains 16 residues. The V end was cut by 5 bases, the J end by 0 bases, with 15 bases between. Germline V gives CDR1 SGHVS, CDR2 FNYEAQ. Each CDR3 protein gets one entry after TCRdb re-called the RT-PCR reads with MiXCR. The sample lists about 500,000 distinct CDR3 sequences, about 15% occurring once. The chain couples TRBV7-6 to TRBJ2-3, with a weak D call TRBD1 (6 bases). The TCR sequence derives from a man aged 50 to 75 who received an inactivated influenza vaccine. Sequencing used CD4+ T cells sorted from PBMCs, obtained less than 30 months after vaccination. The CDR3 DNA reads as TGTGCCAGCAGCAAACAGGGTGGTTTTAGCACAGATACGCAGTATTTT. It encodes CASSKQGGFSTDTQYF.